This T cell receptor (beta chain) was retrieved from a study of naive and memory T cell subsets. The CDR3 is 20 residues long. Germline V CDR1 and CDR2: ENHRY, SYGVKD. After removal of 1 base from V and 0 bases from J, the junction contained 11 bases not matched to a gene. This clonotype was found many times. The antigen is undetermined. Two oligonucleotides, mixed equimolar, formed the beta constant-region primer covering TRBC1 and TRBC2. Ligated cDNA was amplified by four rounds of PCR with nested alpha and beta constant-region primers and SP2. In TCRdb, the UMI-ligation and nested PCR reads were re-called with MiXCR into one record per CDR3 protein. The sample lists 80,000 to 95,000 distinct CDR3 sequences, 9% occurring once. Regarding the study as a whole: A clonotype means one alpha or beta sequence, not an alpha/beta pair. Naive repertoires, especially CD8, held a few larger clonotypes, possibly memory cells re-expressing CD45RA.

This chain connects TRBV10-3 to TRBJ2-6; 8 bases fit TRBD1. Sequencing was carried out using naive CD8+ T cells from blood. This receptor was identified in a human donor in good health. The CDR3 DNA reads as TGTGCCATCAGTGAGTTGGACAGGGTATTTTACGACTCTGGGGCCAACGTCCTGACTTTC. This sequence encodes CAISELDRVFYDSGANVLTF.